The clone carrying this T cell receptor beta chain was counted ten times or more. The target antigen is unknown. TCRdb recomputed calls from the reads with MiXCR, one row per CDR3 protein. The table lists roughly 310,000 distinct CDR3 sequences, roughly 29% of them singletons, with roughly 20% in the top ten. This record belongs to a study of T cell repertoires in cytomegalovirus infection. Findings of the study overall: The study identified carriers of CMV plus the relevant HLA from cumulative public TCR beta family frequency.

Germline lookup yields CDR1 SGHTA and CDR2 FQGNSA. The CDR3 covers 14 residues. V lost 0 bases to trimming and J lost 8 bases, with 11 bases between them. The source material was cultured PBMCs, sampled from culture after CMV antigen stimulation. V gene TRBV7-2 combines with J gene TRBJ2-1; D may be TRBD2 (6 bases). The receptor's source is a human donor in good health (CMV status not recorded). Some clones in this sample may be carry-over from other donors' samples. The chain's CDR3 is CASSLAAGPYEQFF. In DNA, the CDR3 is TGTGCCAGCAGCTTAGCTGCGGGGCCCTATGAGCAGTTCTTC.